Sequencing of this T cell receptor beta chain was carried out in a study of glioma-infiltrating T cells after dendritic cell vaccination. Study background: The vaccine used monocyte-derived dendritic cells pulsed overnight with autologous tumor lysate.

Noted time point: after dendritic cell vaccination, including at tumor progression/relapse. None of the glioblastoma patients had an isocitrate dehydrogenase mutation. The PCR used 60 V beta and 13 J beta primers. Using immunoSEQ multiplex PCR, the repertoire was profiled, and TCRdb retains in-frame clones only, with some absent. The sample lists roughly 62,000 clones, about 80% occurring once. CDR3 size: 15 residues. Per germline, CDR1 SNHLY and CDR2 FYNNEI. The chain links TRBV2 to TRBJ2-6, with 8 bases fitting TRBD2. Here the sequenced sample was blood, taken after dendritic cell vaccination. This clonotype originated in a human donor with glioblastoma. The CDR3 DNA reads TGTGCTCCCGGGAGGGTCCTCTCTGGGGCCAACGTCCTGACTTTC. Protein: CAPGRVLSGANVLTF.